The clone carrying this T cell receptor beta chain has only one observation. The sample is drawn from a study of T cell changes during pregnancy in multiple sclerosis. Germline CDR1 MNHNY, CDR2 SVGAGI (reference sequence). With 4 bases clipped from V and 1 base from J, the junction kept 8 bases outside the gene matches. This CDR3 is 16 amino acids long. Libraries were prepared by immunoSEQ multiplex PCR; TCRdb keeps only in-frame clonotypes and omits some of them. The sample yields fewer than 90,000 clones, about 89% seen once. The rearrangement uses TRBV6-6 and TRBJ1-1; TRBD1 matches 8 bases. This specimen consisted of peripheral blood, obtained in the second trimester of pregnancy. This TCR was recovered from a female donor with multiple sclerosis, enrolled in a pregnancy study. The CDR3 is CASSSSTQGANTEAFF. The CDR3 DNA sequence: TGTGCCAGCAGTTCCTCGACCCAGGGGGCGAACACTGAAGCTTTCTTT.